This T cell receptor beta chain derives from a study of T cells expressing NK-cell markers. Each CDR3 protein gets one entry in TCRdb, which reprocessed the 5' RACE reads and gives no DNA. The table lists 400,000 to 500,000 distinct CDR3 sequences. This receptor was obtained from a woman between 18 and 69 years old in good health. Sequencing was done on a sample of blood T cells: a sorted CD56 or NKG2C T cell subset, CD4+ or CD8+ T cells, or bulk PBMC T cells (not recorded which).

The CDR3 reads CSASYLNEQFF. The chain carries TRBV20-1 and TRBJ2-1. This CDR3 region has 11 residues. Germline V gene sequence: CDR1 DFQATT, CDR2 SNEGSKA (reference sequence).